These T cell receptor beta chains were read from a single sample in a study of blood T cell repertoires in COVID-19. Clones were read by immunoSEQ multiplex PCR, and TCRdb kept only the in-frame ones, dropping some. The repertoire holds approximately 40,000 clones, with approximately 79% as singletons. What was sequenced was peripheral blood. The source is a human donor in a cohort sampled during active COVID-19. The CDR3 runs from the conserved cysteine through the conserved F or W. D genes are given only for firm matches. The size of a clone is reported for some rows only, either as once, few or many, or as a class for expanded clones.

>TRBJ1-2|TRBD1|TRBV7-2|-
TGTGCCAGCAGCTCAAGCCCCCGGACAGGGTCGATCTATGGCTACACCTTC
CASSSSPRTGSIYGYTF
>TRBJ1-1|-|TRBV4-1|-
TGCGCCAGCAGCCTAAGCGGCGGGGACACTGAAGCTTTCTTT
CASSLSGGDTEAFF
>TRBJ1-2|-|TRBV2|-
TGTGCCAGCAGTCCTTTTGACAGCAACTATGGCTACACCTTC
CASSPFDSNYGYTF
>TRBJ1-5|-|TRBV19|few
TGTGCCAGTAGTGGCTTGCAGGGTATAGAGCCCCAGCATTTT
CASSGLQGIEPQHF
>TRBJ1-4|-|TRBV28|once
TGTGCCAGCAGTTCGACAGGAATTAATGAAAAACTGTTTTTT
CASSSTGINEKLFF
>TRBJ2-7|-|TRBV5-4|-
TGTGCCAGCAGCTCGGGACTGCCGTCCTACGAGCAGTACTTC
CASSSGLPSYEQYF
>TRBJ2-5|TRBD1|TRBV6-5|-
TGTGCCAGCAGTTACTTATGGGACAGGGGGCAAGAGACCCAGTACTTC
CASSYLWDRGQETQYF
>TRBJ1-2|TRBD1|TRBV5-1|few
TGCGCCAGCAGCTTACGCATACCAGGGGGTGCCTCTAACTATGGCTACACCTTC
CASSLRIPGGASNYGYTF
>TRBJ1-2|-|TRBV27|-
TGTGCCAGCAGCGCATTGGACAGCTATGGCTACACCTTC
CASSALDSYGYTF
>TRBJ1-2|-|TRBV3-1/TRBV3-2|-
TGTGCCAGCAGCCAAGAAGGGAGGCGTTACACCTTC
CASSQEGRRYTF
>TRBJ2-3|TRBD1|TRBV29-1|once
TGCAGCGCAGGGGGCGCTCTCAACACAGATACGCAGTATTTT
CSAGGALNTDTQYF
>TRBJ2-2|-|TRBV19|once
TGTGCCAGTAGTCCTAGGACAGCCCAGTGGACCGGGGAGCTGTTTTTT
CASSPRTAQWTGELFF
>TRBJ2-1|TRBD2|TRBV4-1|-
TGCGCCAGCAGCCAAGAGGGACTAGCGGGGGGGTTAGGGCAGTTCTTC
CASSQEGLAGGLGQFF
>TRBJ2-5|-|TRBV28|-
TGTGCCAGCGTCACAGGGCAAGAGACCCAGTACTTC
CASVTGQETQYF
>TRBJ2-3|-|TRBV13|-
TGTGCCAGCAGCCCCCGTGGGCCCCGGGATACGCAGTATTTT
CASSPRGPRDTQYF
>TRBJ2-3|TRBD2|TRBV29-1|-
TGCAGCGTTGTCCGGGGGGGAACAGATACGCAGTATTTT
CSVVRGGTDTQYF
>TRBJ2-7|-|TRBV20-1|-
TGCAGTGCTAGTCGGGCGGGGACCTACGAGCAGTACTTC
CSASRAGTYEQYF
>TRBJ1-1|-|TRBV5-1|-
TGCGCCAGCAGCTCAGGACAAGTGAGCCCTGAAGCTTTCTTT
CASSSGQVSPEAFF
>TRBJ2-5|-|TRBV7-2|-
TGTGCCAGCAGCTTAGCGCAGCGGGTTTGGGAGACCCAGTACTTC
CASSLAQRVWETQYF
>TRBJ1-1|-|TRBV7-9|-
TGTGCCAGCAGCTTAGGGGGCGTTTCGTCTGAAGCTTTCTTT
CASSLGGVSSEAFF
>TRBJ1-2|-|TRBV7-2|-
TGTGCCAGCAGCTCAGACTTAGGTGGCTACACCTTC
CASSSDLGGYTF
>TRBJ1-1|-|TRBV3-1/TRBV3-2|-
TGTGCCAGCAGCCAAACAGGGAGCACTGAAGCTTTCTTT
CASSQTGSTEAFF
>TRBJ2-1|TRBD2|TRBV27|-
TGTGCCAGCAGTTTATTGTTGGGCGGGGGGCCCCATGAGCAGTTCTTC
CASSLLLGGGPHEQFF
>TRBJ1-5|-|TRBV4-3|-
TGCGCCAGCAGCCAAGATTTTACAGAAAATCAGCCCCAGCATTTT
CASSQDFTENQPQHF
>TRBJ2-2|-|TRBV19|-
TGTGCCAGTAGTATAATGGGGGAGGATACAGCGAACACCGGGGAGCTGTTTTTT
CASSIMGEDTANTGELFF
>TRBJ1-4|-|TRBV4-1|-
TGCGCCAGCAGCTTTCAATATACGGGAGAAAAACTGTTTTTT
CASSFQYTGEKLFF
>TRBJ2-7|-|TRBV19|-
TGTGCCAGTAGTATAGCCCAGTCGTACGAGCAGTACTTC
CASSIAQSYEQYF
>TRBJ1-2|-|TRBV30|-
TGTGCCTGGAGTGTTTTCCCCCAGGGAAGCTACACCTTC
CAWSVFPQGSYTF
>TRBJ2-2|-|TRBV19|-
TGTGCCAGTAGTGCCCTATCCGGGGAGCTGTTTTTT
CASSALSGELFF
>TRBJ2-2|-|TRBV6-5|once
TGTGCCAGCAGTCCTTTGCACTCCGTCCTCGGGGAGCTGTTTTTT
CASSPLHSVLGELFF
>TRBJ1-4|TRBD1|TRBV7-9|-
TGTGCCAGCAGCCTGGGACAGGATTTTGAAAAACTGTTTTTT
CASSLGQDFEKLFF
>TRBJ1-3|-|TRBV7-9|-
TGTGCCAGCAGCTTGTCACTTGGAAACACCATATATTTT
CASSLSLGNTIYF
>TRBJ2-7|-|TRBV7-2|once
TGTGCCAGCAGCTTAGTGGGGGGACCCTACGAGCAGTACTTC
CASSLVGGPYEQYF
>TRBJ1-4|TRBD1|TRBV4-3|-
TGCGCCAGCAGCCATATTAAACAGGGGGCGGGTGAAAAACTGTTTTTT
CASSHIKQGAGEKLFF
>TRBJ1-2|-|TRBV6-5|-
TGTGCCAGCAGTTGGGCAGGCTATGGCTACACCTTC
CASSWAGYGYTF
>TRBJ2-2|-|TRBV5-1|-
TGCGCCAGCAGCTTGGCCTGGGGGGCGAACACCGGGGAGCTGTTTTTT
CASSLAWGANTGELFF
>TRBJ2-2|TRBD2|TRBV29-1|-
TGCAGCGGACACAGCGGGGGGGCCAACACCGGGGAGCTGTTTTTT
CSGHSGGANTGELFF
>TRBJ1-4|-|TRBV15|-
TGTGCCACCAGCAGAGATAGGGGAGGTGAAAAACTGTTTTTT
CATSRDRGGEKLFF
>TRBJ1-2|-|TRBV28|-
TGTGCCAGCAGTTCTCGCGGTCCCCAATACGGCTACACCTTC
CASSSRGPQYGYTF
>TRBJ2-1|TRBD1|TRBV7-2|-
TGTGCCAGCAGCGAAGACAGGGGTTCTTACAATGAGCAGTTCTTC
CASSEDRGSYNEQFF
>TRBJ2-3|-|TRBV5-4|-
TGTGCCAGCAGCGGGGGGGGCGCAGATACGCAGTATTTT
CASSGGGADTQYF
>TRBJ1-1|-|TRBV7-9|-
TGTGCCAGCAGCCCCTCGGGTGTGAACACTGAAGCTTTCTTT
CASSPSGVNTEAFF
>TRBJ1-2|-|TRBV28|-
TGTGCCAGCAGATCGGGACAAACTAACTATGGCTACACCTTC
CASRSGQTNYGYTF
>TRBJ2-5|-|TRBV28|-
TGTGCCTGCACAATCCGGGGGTTTGGGGAGACCCAGTACTTC
CACTIRGFGETQYF
>TRBJ1-1|-|TRBV5-1|-
TGCGCCAGCAGCTTACTGGGAACAGGGACCGCTGAAGCTTTCTTT
CASSLLGTGTAEAFF
>TRBJ2-2|TRBD1|TRBV19|-
TGTGCCAGTAGTCGACAGGGGGCGAACACCGGGGAGCTGTTTTTT
CASSRQGANTGELFF
>TRBJ2-5|TRBD1|TRBV11-2|-
TGTGCCAGCAGCGCAGATCCGTACAGGGGGGCCGAAGAGACCCAGTACTTC
CASSADPYRGAEETQYF
>TRBJ2-3|-|TRBV12-3/TRBV12-4|-
TGTGCCATAAATAGCGGATACACAGATACGCAGTATTTT
CAINSGYTDTQYF
>TRBJ2-7|TRBD1|TRBV11-1|once
TGTGCCAGCAGCTTTAACAGGGGGGACCACGAGCAGTACTTC
CASSFNRGDHEQYF
>TRBJ2-1|TRBD2|TRBV18|-
TGTGCCAGCTCACCACCGGGACTAGCGGGGGCCAATGAGCAGTTCTTC
CASSPPGLAGANEQFF
>TRBJ2-2|TRBD1|TRBV7-3|once
TGTGCCAGCAGCTATCAACAGGGGGCGGTCACCGGGGAGCTGTTTTTT
CASSYQQGAVTGELFF
>TRBJ2-3|-|TRBV19|few
TGTGCCAGTAGTCGAGCCCCGGGAGATACGCAGTATTTT
CASSRAPGDTQYF
>TRBJ1-2|TRBD1|TRBV14|once
TGTGCCAGCAGCCAAGATCTTCGGACAGGTTATGGCTACACCTTC
CASSQDLRTGYGYTF